This T cell receptor (beta chain) was captured in a study of T-cell reconstitution after alpha-beta-depleted transplantation in children. CDR1 and CDR2 from the germline V gene are SQVTM and ANQGSEA. Deletions cut 8 bases from V and 3 bases from J, with 11 bases between. This CDR3 comprises 12 residues. This clonotype appeared many times. TCRbeta library preparation incorporated unique molecular identifiers. Via MiXCR, TCRdb re-called the PCR reads, giving one row per CDR3 protein. The sample holds 200,000 to 250,000 distinct CDR3 sequences; 8.5% to 10% are singletons and the top ten take over 5.5%. The receptor was derived from a human donor who donated a stem cell graft to a child with acute lymphoblastic leukemia. The specimen comprised PBMCs from the stem cell graft donor, sampled from the stem cell graft. V usage is TRBV29-1 and J usage is TRBJ2-1; no definite D call. CDR3: CSIEAYYNEQFF. CDR3 sequence (DNA): TGCAGCATCGAAGCGTACTACAATGAGCAGTTCTTC.